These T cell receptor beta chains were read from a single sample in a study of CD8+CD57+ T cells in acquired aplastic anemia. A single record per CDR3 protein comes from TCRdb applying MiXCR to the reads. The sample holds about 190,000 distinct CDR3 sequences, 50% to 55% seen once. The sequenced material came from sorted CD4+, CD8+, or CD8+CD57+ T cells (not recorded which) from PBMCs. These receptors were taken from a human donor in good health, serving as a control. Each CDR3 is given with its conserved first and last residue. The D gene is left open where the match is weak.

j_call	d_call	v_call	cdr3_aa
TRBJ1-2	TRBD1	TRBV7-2	CASSLADRGHYGYTF
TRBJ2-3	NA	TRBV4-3	CASSQKPPRDGWTDTQYF
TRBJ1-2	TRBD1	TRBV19	CASHSTGPNYGYTF
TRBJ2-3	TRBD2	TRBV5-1	CASSPGTNTWTDTQYF
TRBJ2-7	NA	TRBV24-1	CATSPLWRGLSYEQYF
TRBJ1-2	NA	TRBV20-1	CSAMPDLDGGSYGYTF
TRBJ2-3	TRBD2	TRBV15	CATSRAYPTSLWSGDTQYF
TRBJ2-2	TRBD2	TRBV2	CASSVTSGGYTGELFF
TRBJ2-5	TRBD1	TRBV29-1	CGVVMTGAETQYF
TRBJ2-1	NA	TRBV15	CATSRQGGGYNEQFF
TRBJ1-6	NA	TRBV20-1	CSAREEGYNSPLHF
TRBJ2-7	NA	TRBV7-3	CASSHGYEQYF
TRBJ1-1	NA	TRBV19	CASSMAVRSGEAFF
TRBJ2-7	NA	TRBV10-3	CATSPGQVTYEQYF
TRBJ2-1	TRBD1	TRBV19	CASSLSGDRVTYNEQFF
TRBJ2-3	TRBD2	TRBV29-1	CSVEPSGTQYF
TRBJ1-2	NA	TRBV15	CATSRDQTGYGYTF
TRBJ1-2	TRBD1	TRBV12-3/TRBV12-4	CASSSPRQGIASFYGYTF
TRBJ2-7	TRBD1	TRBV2	CASSEGAGTGVSYEQYF
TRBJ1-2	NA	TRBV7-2	CASSSFRESGYGYTF
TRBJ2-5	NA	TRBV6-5	CATIVANTGELEETQYF
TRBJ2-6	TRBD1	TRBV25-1	CASSGTSPGTGGYILTF
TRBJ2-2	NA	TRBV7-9	CASSIPWQGSRELFF
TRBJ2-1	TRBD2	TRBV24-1	CATSVGGSSYNEQFF
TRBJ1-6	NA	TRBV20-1	CSARDVAGRGNSPLHF
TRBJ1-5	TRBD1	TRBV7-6	CASSKGQGGSNQPQHF
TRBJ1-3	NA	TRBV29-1	CSVHSLTQGSGNTIYF
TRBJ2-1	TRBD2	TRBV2	CASSSLAGGPLNEQFF
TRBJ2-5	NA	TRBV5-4	CASSLAGQAVETQYF
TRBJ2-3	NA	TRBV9	CASSVVRGSSYNEQYF
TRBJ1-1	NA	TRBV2	CASRDDTEAFF
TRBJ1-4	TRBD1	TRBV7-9	CASSLRRDRANEKLFF
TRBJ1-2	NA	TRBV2	CASSTKPGRYGYTF
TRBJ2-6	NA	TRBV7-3	CASSPTGGTGANVLTF
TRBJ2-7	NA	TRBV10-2	CASSTATAATYEQYF
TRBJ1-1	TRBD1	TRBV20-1	CSARAGQFLTEAFF
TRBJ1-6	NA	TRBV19	CASSETAFNSPLHF
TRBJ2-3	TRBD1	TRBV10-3	CAISGGDRGTDTQYF
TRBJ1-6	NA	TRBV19	CASSIGRGGWKSSPLHF
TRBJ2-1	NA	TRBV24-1	CATSDIGTAWEEQFF
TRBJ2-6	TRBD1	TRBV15	CATSRSHIGRGPANVLTF
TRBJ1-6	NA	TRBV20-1	CSASPGSNSPLHF
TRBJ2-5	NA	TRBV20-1	CSARDSSGQETQYF
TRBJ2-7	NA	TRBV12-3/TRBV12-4	CASSRDGAEQYF
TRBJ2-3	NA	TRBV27	CASSFRTASTDTQYF
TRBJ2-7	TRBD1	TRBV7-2	CASSLFQGASYEQYF
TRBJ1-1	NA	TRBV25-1	CASSKTVHTEAFF
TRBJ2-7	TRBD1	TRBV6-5	CASSYGQGAYEQYF
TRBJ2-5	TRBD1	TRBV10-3	CAIRGQGAGETQYF
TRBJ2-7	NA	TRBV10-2	CASNAGTLGYEQYF
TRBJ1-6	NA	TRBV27	CASSLGGDSPLHF
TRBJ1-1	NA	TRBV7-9	CASSLSSQNTEAFF